This entry concerns a single T cell receptor (beta chain). V was pared by 2 bases and J by 2 bases, with 3 bases of the junction left unmatched. Germline V lookup: CDR1 SGHKS, CDR2 YYEKEE (reference sequence). This CDR3 spans 15 amino acids. Sequencing was performed with immunoSEQ multiplex PCR; in TCRdb, only in-frame clones are kept and a portion is missing. This sample has 70,000 to 95,000 clones, with 85% to 95% found just once. These data come from a study of technical replicates of blood from a handful of donors. Sequenced sample: T cells isolated from PBMCs. The TCR comes from a human donor in good health. This sequence joins TRBV5-5 and TRBJ1-3, with TRBD1 identical over 8 bases. CDR3 bases: TGTGCCAGCAGCTTCAGGACAGGGACTGGAAACACCATATATTTT. Its translation: CASSFRTGTGNTIYF.